This T cell receptor beta chain was documented in a study of CD8 T cells in ankylosing spondylitis. Germline V lookup: CDR1 MNHNS, CDR2 SASEGT. The V end was cut by 6 bases, the J end by 0 bases, with 19 bases between. The CDR3 sequence is 17 residues long. TCRdb re-analysed the 5' RACE reads in MiXCR, keeping a single row per CDR3 protein. The table records under 200,000 distinct CDR3 sequences, around 10% of them present only once. The receptor was derived from a male donor with ankylosing spondylitis or in good health (not recorded which). Sequencing was performed on blood, either unsorted or a sorted T cell fraction (not recorded which). This chain joins TRBV6-1 and TRBJ2-3; D is undetermined. The CDR3 region is CASSPTLKISSTDTQYF. The CDR3 nucleotides read TGTGCCAGCAGCCCGACATTGAAGATATCTAGCACAGATACGCAGTATTTT.